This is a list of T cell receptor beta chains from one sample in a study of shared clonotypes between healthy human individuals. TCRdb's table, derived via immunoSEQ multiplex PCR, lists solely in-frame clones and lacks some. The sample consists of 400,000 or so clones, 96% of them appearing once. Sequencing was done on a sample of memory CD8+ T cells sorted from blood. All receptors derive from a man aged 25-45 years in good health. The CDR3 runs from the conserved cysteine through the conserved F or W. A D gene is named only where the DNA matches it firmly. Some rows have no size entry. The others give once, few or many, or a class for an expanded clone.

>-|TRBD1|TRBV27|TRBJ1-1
TGTGCCAGCAGTTTAGACAGGGGGCGAGAGGAAGCTTTCTTT
CASSLDRGREEAFF
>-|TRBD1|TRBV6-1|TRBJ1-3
TGTGCCAGTAGACAGGGCTCTGGAAACACCATATATTTT
CASRQGSGNTIYF
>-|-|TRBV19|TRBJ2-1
TGTGCCACCGCTGAAGGGGGGCATGAGCAGTTCTTC
CATAEGGHEQFF
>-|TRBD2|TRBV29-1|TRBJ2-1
TGCAGCGTTGAATCGGGACTAGCGGGAGCTTACAATGAGCAGTTCTTC
CSVESGLAGAYNEQFF
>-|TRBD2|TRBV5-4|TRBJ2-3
TGTGCCAGCAGCATGGGACTAGCGGGGTTCGGGGGGCAGTATTTT
CASSMGLAGFGGQYF
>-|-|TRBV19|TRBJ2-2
TGTGGAGCAGGGACCGGGGAGCTGTTTTTT
CGAGTGELFF
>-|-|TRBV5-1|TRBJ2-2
TGCGCCAGCAGCTTGAGGAACACCGGGGAGCTGTTTTTT
CASSLRNTGELFF
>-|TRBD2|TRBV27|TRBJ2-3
TGTGCCAGCAGACTAGCGGGAGAACGGCCAGATACGCAGTATTTT
CASRLAGERPDTQYF
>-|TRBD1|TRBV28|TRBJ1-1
TGTGCCAGCAGTGTCACTGGACAGGGTAGGACTGAAGCTTTCTTT
CASSVTGQGRTEAFF
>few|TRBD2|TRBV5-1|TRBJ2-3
TGCGCCAGCAGCGAGGGACCCTCGGGACTAGCGGGATATACGCAGTATTTT
CASSEGPSGLAGYTQYF
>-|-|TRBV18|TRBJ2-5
TGTGCCAGCTCACCGGGTCTACGAGAGACCCAGTACTTC
CASSPGLRETQYF
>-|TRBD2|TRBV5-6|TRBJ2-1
TGTGCCAGCAGCTTGGCACTAGCGGGGACCTACAATGAGCAGTTCTTC
CASSLALAGTYNEQFF
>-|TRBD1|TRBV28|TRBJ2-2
TGTGCCAGCAGACAGGGACAGGGTCTTGTCGGGGAGCTGTTTTTT
CASRQGQGLVGELFF
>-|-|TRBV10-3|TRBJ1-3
TGTGCCACCCAGGGAAACTCTGGAAACACCATATATTTT
CATQGNSGNTIYF
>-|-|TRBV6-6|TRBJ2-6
TGTGCCAGCAGTTACATCAAGCTAGAAGTCCTGACTTTC
CASSYIKLEVLTF